This T cell receptor (beta chain) was sequenced during a study of regulatory T cells in long-lasting Graves disease (dated by TCRdb to the early 2020s). Regarding the complete study: Persistent Graves' disease meant more than 5 years of antithyroid drug treatment with TSH receptor autoantibodies that stayed positive. Peripheral blood TCR sequencing and RNA sequencing compared persistent Graves' disease patients with newly diagnosed Graves' disease patients. The study was conducted in China and was registered as a clinical trial. A total of about 33 samples underwent TCR sequencing, from roughly 13 patients with persistent Graves' disease and about 20 patients with newly diagnosed Graves' disease. Antithyroid drugs had been taken for around 9.8 years on average by persistent Graves' disease patients in the clinical cohort. Here is what the overall study found, with its caveats: TRBV28, TRBJ1-2 and TRBJ2-5 were preferentially used in persistent disease, while TRBV20-1 and TRBJ2-1 were favored in newly diagnosed disease. More public clonotypes were shared among persistent patients (roughly 2,700) than among newly diagnosed patients (966). Lower TCR Shannon entropy and fewer highly expanded clones were observed in persistent Graves' disease patients than in newly diagnosed patients, which suggested clonal expansion. The small sample size was acknowledged by the authors as a limitation that may reduce accuracy. Peripheral blood alone was examined, since thyroid tissue, which constituted the primary lesion, could not be accessed. Sequencing and analysis were limited to the TCR beta chain.

As concerns this clonotype: Its antigen is still unknown. Base qualities were left out, and no much larger clone turns up one base away.

The library relied on multiplex PCR. The sample was run on an Illumina HiSeq 4000. iRepertoire HTBI primers and Arm-PCR amplification of CDR3 regions were used to construct TCR beta libraries. Before sequencing, the PCR products went through gel purification. As for how the authors treated the data: Gene usage analysis of CDR3 amino acid clonotypes relied on the 60 to 65 TRBV and 13 to 15 TRBJ segments identified across samples. COPE and FqMerger were used to merge filtered high-quality paired reads into contigs. BLAST was used to align contigs to IMGT TRBV, TRBD and TRBJ reference genes, and CDR3 was defined according to IMGT. Any clonotype with a frequency above 0.1% was classified as a highly expanded clone. Shannon entropy was used to measure repertoire diversity, and the Gini coefficient was used to measure V-J evenness. A clonotype found in more than one individual was treated as public. TCRdb trimmed the raw reads at Q25, called clones with MiXCR and kept productive beta chains. Rows merge per CDR3 protein into single entries with the most common DNA and genes. TCRdb assigned the V and J calls; the authors' analysis was not used. The sample contains hundreds of thousands of distinct CDR3 sequences, around 20% of them found a single time. The ten largest account for under 9% of the sample.

The CDR3 spans 13 residues, from the cysteine through the phenylalanine. Kept here is only the CDR3 DNA, which spans 39 bases and is read in frame from base 1. According to the germline V gene (reference sequence), CDR1 reads DFQATT and CDR2 reads SNEGSKA. The junction carries 15 bases between V and J, which are trimmed by 0 bases and 10 bases respectively. The time point label for this specimen denotes: persistent/refractory GD, antithyroid drugs over 5 years with positive TRAb. For both TCR sequencing and RNA sequencing, RNA was extracted from PBMCs in TRIzol. Graves' disease was diagnosed according to American Thyroid Association guidelines. Patients for the study were recruited at an endocrinology department in Xi'an, China. From each patient, nine milliliters of peripheral blood was collected into an EDTA anticoagulant tube. Ficoll Paque Plus density gradient separation was used to isolate PBMCs, and no further T cell sorting was done. An Agilent 2100 Bioanalyzer and agarose gel were used to assess RNA quality, and a NanoDrop 2000 was used to measure RNA concentration.

The chain links TRBV20-1 with TRBJ1-1; the D gene is perhaps TRBD1, on 5 matching bases. The TCR comes from a female donor with Graves disease. This material consisted of peripheral blood mononuclear cells (PBMCs), taken when the disease was refractory, from a patient treated with antithyroid drugs. The DNA is TGCAGTGCTAGAGATCGTCAGGGAATGGTAGCTTTCTTT. This translates into CSARDRQGMVAFF.